This T cell receptor (beta chain) stems from a study of blood T cell repertoires in COVID-19. Study summary: There were acute and convalescent COVID-19 samples, and they came from the United States, Italy and Spain. T cells, B-cell-depleted T cells, or PBMCs provided the cDNA or gDNA that served as material.

CDR1 and CDR2 (germline): MNHEY, SVGAGI. V was cut by 10 bases and J by 1 base, with 11 bases left in between. This CDR3 has 13 residues. Assay used: immunoSEQ multiplex PCR; TCRdb lists only in-frame clones, some missing. The repertoire holds about 66,000 clones, with about 91% as singletons. This chain joins TRBV6-5 and TRBJ1-5, with D unresolved. The receptor comes from a woman in her sixties or seventies with acute or convalescent COVID-19. Sequences were obtained from peripheral blood. CDR3 nucleotides: TGTGCCACCTCGGGTTACAGCAATCAGCCCCAGCATTTT. Translated: CATSGYSNQPQHF.